This T cell receptor beta chain was captured by sequencing in a study of blood T cell repertoires in COVID-19. The protocol was immunoSEQ multiplex PCR, while the TCRdb copy is restricted to in-frame clones and leaves out a portion. The sample holds about 80,000 clones, approximately 80% seen once. The V gene's germline CDR1 is SGHAT and CDR2 FQNNGV. The V gene lost 8 bases and the J gene lost 2 bases, with 18 bases spanning the gap. CDR3 length: 15 residues. The sample comprised peripheral blood. This TCR came from a woman older than 75 with acute or convalescent COVID-19. This rearrangement joins TRBV11-2 to TRBJ1-1; D gene unclear. The CDR3: CASCREARVNTEAFF. In DNA form, the CDR3 reads TGTGCCAGCTGCCGGGAGGCCCGCGTAAACACTGAAGCTTTCTTT.